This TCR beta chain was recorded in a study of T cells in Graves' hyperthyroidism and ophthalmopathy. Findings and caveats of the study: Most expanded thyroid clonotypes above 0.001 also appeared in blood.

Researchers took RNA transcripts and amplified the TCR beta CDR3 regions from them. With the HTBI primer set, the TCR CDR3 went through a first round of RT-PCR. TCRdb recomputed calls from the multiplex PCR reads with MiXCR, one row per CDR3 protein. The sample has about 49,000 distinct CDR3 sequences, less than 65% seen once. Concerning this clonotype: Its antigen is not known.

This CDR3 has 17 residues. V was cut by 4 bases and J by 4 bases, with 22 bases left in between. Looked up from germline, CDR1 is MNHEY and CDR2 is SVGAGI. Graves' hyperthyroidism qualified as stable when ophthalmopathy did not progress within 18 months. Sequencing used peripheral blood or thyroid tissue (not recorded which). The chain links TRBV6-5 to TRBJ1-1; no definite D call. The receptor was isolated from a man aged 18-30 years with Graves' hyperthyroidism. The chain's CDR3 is CASSFGSLGSGSTEAFF. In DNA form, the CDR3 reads TGTGCCAGCAGTTTTGGGAGCCTCGGGTCCGGTTCCACTGAAGCTTTCTTT.